The sequence of this T cell receptor beta chain was determined in a study of spatial heterogeneity in lung cancer. Whole-study context: The library had UMIs, and each TCR and UMI pair averaged more than ten raw reads.

Single TCR cDNA molecules each had their own unique molecular identifier. TCRdb redid the calling of the 5' RACE reads with MiXCR, one entry per CDR3 protein. The table lists fewer than 18,000 distinct CDR3 sequences, 3.6% of them singletons. Time point reported: sample taken at primary tumor resection. Samples were donated by 72 untreated early-stage non-small cell lung cancer patients. Whole RNA, which was extracted from tumor, nontumor lung tissue or frozen PBMC, was sequenced without any cell sorting. This clonotype was seen ten or more times. This beta chain represents an off-target read in a library built for alpha chains; its size is of limited meaning. This receptor was taken from a male donor with early-stage non-small cell lung cancer. This specimen consisted of normal lung tissue next to the tumor, obtained at surgery.

This CDR3 reads CASSFGESTEAFF. The CDR3 bases are TGCGCCAGCAGCTTCGGGGAGTCAACTGAAGCTTTCTTT. The V gene is TRBV5-1, the J gene TRBJ1-1; D is undetermined. The CDR3 extends over 13 amino acids. In germline, CDR1 is SGHRS, CDR2 YFSETQ. Trimming took 2 bases from V and 5 from J, leaving 10 bases between them.